One and the same sample provided the 9 T cell receptor beta chains below, sequenced in a study of chemoradiotherapy in HPV16-positive cancers (dated by TCRdb to the early 2020s). Libraries came from the immunoSEQ multiplex PCR assay. What TCRdb holds here is the immuneACCESS table cut down to in-frame rearrangements. Part of the clones is not present; checked against another copy, under half of the missing clones reflect an unresolved V gene, and the others are unexplained. Counted in this sample were 7,500 to 10,000 clones; over 80% of them appeared once. The top ten hold roughly an eighth of the sample. Source: blood, taken from a patient who underwent chemoradiotherapy. These receptors came from a human donor with HPV-associated anogenital cancer.

The chain joins TRBV10-3 to TRBJ2-3; 7 nucleotides agree with TRBD2. Germline CDR1 reads ENHRY; CDR2 reads SYGVKD. The junction had 4 bases not matched to a gene; V was cut back by 1 base and J by 3 bases. The CDR3 totals 15 residues. CDR3 DNA sequence: TGTGCCATCAGTGAGTTGGTAGCGGGTACAGATACGCAGTATTTT. Translating it yields CAISELVAGTDTQYF.

The chain couples TRBV4-3 to TRBJ2-5; 10 positions agree with TRBD1. After removal of 4 bases from V and 4 bases from J, the junction contained 6 bases not matched to a gene. This CDR3 spans 15 amino acids. From germline, CDR1 is LGHNA and CDR2 YSLEER. The CDR3 protein is CASSPGQGKGETQYF. DNA for the CDR3: TGCGCCAGCAGCCCGGGACAGGGGAAAGGAGAGACCCAGTACTTC.

This clone was seen a single time. This chain uses TRBV29-1 with TRBJ2-7; D is unresolved. Trimming removed 5 bases at V and 4 bases at J, with 12 bases between. Germline V CDR1 and CDR2: SQVTM, ANQGSEA. CDR3 length equals 12 residues. CDR3 sequence: CSVQTGPYEQYF. The CDR3 bases are TGCAGCGTTCAAACTGGGCCATACGAGCAGTACTTC.

V usage is TRBV7-2 and J usage is TRBJ2-7; D is unresolved. CDR1 SGHTA and CDR2 FQGNSA come from the germline V gene. The ends were cut back, 3 bases at V and 2 bases at J, with 11 bases in the middle. The CDR3 is 14 amino acids. The CDR3 coding sequence is TGTGCCAGCAGCTTCCAGGACCCCGCCTACGAGCAGTACTTC. Its protein is CASSFQDPAYEQYF.

The gene calls are TRBV7-9 and TRBJ2-1; D gene uncertain. Trimming left V 5 bases short and J 5 bases short, with 13 bases between. Germline V gene lookup returns CDR1 SEHNR and CDR2 FQNEAQ (reference sequence). This CDR3 contains 14 residues. The CDR3 loop reads CASSPPGRNNEQFF. The CDR3 coding sequence is TGTGCCAGCAGCCCACCGGGCAGAAACAATGAGCAGTTCTTC.

The rearrangement uses TRBV7-2 and TRBJ2-1; D remains ambiguous. This CDR3 is 14 amino acids long. CDR1 is SGHTA, CDR2 FQGNSA, per germline. Between the trimmed V and J ends, which lost 1 base and 7 bases, there was a span of 11 bases. In DNA, the CDR3 is TGTGCCAGCAGCTTAGTGGGTGGGAATAATGAGCAGTTCTTC. It codes for CASSLVGGNNEQFF.

The DNA of the CDR3 is TGTGCCAGCAGTGAGTCGGCAAGCGGGGGTTACAATGAGCAGTTCTTC. Translating it yields CASSESASGGYNEQFF. The rearrangement uses TRBV6-4 and TRBJ2-1; TRBD2 matches at 8 bases. The length of the CDR3 is 16 residues. V shed 3 bases, J shed 4 bases, and the junction held 8 bases outside the gene matches. CDR1 is MRHNA, CDR2 SNTAGT, per germline.

This chain uses TRBV2 with TRBJ1-5, with D perhaps matching TRBD1 (5 bases). The length of the CDR3 is 15 residues. Trimming took off 2 bases at V and 4 bases at J, with 12 bases between the two ends. The germline CDR1 and CDR2 sequences are SNHLY and FYNNEI. CDR3 sequence reads: CASSEKSGWNQPQHF. CDR3 DNA: TGTGCCAGCAGTGAAAAATCAGGGTGGAATCAGCCCCAGCATTTT.

The J gene is TRBJ2-5, the V gene TRBV10-3; 7 bases agree with TRBD1. Trimming cost V 10 bases and J 2 bases; bases outside gene matches: 10. Germline CDR1 is ENHRY and CDR2 is SYGVKD. The CDR3 has 14 amino acids. The DNA of the CDR3 is TGTGCCAGCACCGGGACAGAGAAACAAGAGACCCAGTACTTC. The encoded protein is CASTGTEKQETQYF.